The 9 T cell receptor beta chains in this list originate from one sample, sequenced in a study of CD8 T cells in Susac syndrome. Random hexamers were used to reverse transcribe an amount of about 0.5 to 1 ug RNA. MiXCR was run by TCRdb on the immunoSEQ multiplex PCR reads, yielding one entry per CDR3 protein. Of about 140,000 distinct CDR3 sequences listed, approximately 95% are singletons. Sequencing was carried out using CD4+ T cells from PBMCs. The receptor set was obtained from a human donor with multiple sclerosis.

The genes are TRBV5-6 and TRBJ1-4, with D uncertain. V lost 1 base and J 4 bases, leaving 14 bases between the germline ends. Per germline, CDR1 SGHDT and CDR2 YYEEEE. The length of the CDR3 is 16 residues. Here the CDR3 DNA reads TGTGCCAGCAGCTTGACAAACACGGGGAGTAATGAAAAACTGTTTTTT. Amino acids: CASSLTNTGSNEKLFF.

The chain is built from TRBV27 and TRBJ1-5; 7 nucleotides line up with TRBD1. This CDR3 is 16 amino acids long. V lost 6 bases and J lost 4; bases outside the gene matches: 12. The germline V gene encodes CDR1 MNHEY and CDR2 SMNVEV (reference sequence). The CDR3 spells CASRTLTGPRNQPQHF. The DNA for the CDR3 is TGTGCCAGCAGAACTCTGACAGGGCCTCGTAATCAGCCCCAGCATTTT.

This chain uses TRBV6-6 with TRBJ2-5, with 8 bases that match TRBD2. This CDR3 comprises 14 residues. In germline, CDR1 is MNHNY, CDR2 SVGAGI (reference sequence). V trimming: 5 bases; J trimming: 5 bases; junction bases outside the gene matches: 7. The CDR3 region is CASSSGRVVETQYF. CDR3 sequence (DNA): TGTGCCAGCAGTAGCGGGAGAGTTGTTGAGACCCAGTACTTC.

The chain carries TRBV29-1 and TRBJ2-7; 9 nucleotides align to TRBD2. V was clipped by 4 bases and J by 2 bases; unmatched bases: 9. Germline assignment: CDR1 SQVTM and CDR2 ANQGSEA. There are 15 residues in the CDR3. CDR3 nucleotide sequence: TGCAGCGTTGCAAGGAGGGCTAGCGGGGCCTACGAGCAGTACTTC. Translating it yields CSVARRASGAYEQYF.

The chain combines TRBV3-1 with TRBJ2-7; maybe TRBD2 (6 bases). Germline-derived CDR1 and CDR2 are LGHDT and YNNKEL (reference sequence). This CDR3 has 15 amino acids. With 4 bases removed from V and 5 bases from J, the gap between germline ends came to 18 bases. CDR3 nucleotide sequence: TGTGCCAGCAGCCCGAAAGGAGGGTTTGGAAACGAGCAGTACTTC. It is translated as CASSPKGGFGNEQYF.

The chain carries TRBV29-1 and TRBJ1-2; possible D gene TRBD1, 5 bases. The germline V gene has CDR1 SQVTM and CDR2 ANQGSEA. V was clipped by 7 bases and J by 3 bases, with 15 bases between them. The CDR3 totals 13 residues. Here the CDR3 reads CSGGDGRDYGYTF. The CDR3 DNA reads as TGCAGCGGCGGGGACGGGAGGGACTATGGCTACACCTTC.

The V gene is TRBV29-1, the J gene TRBJ2-1; TRBD1 matches at 9 bases. Unmatched junction bases numbered 7, after V lost 4 bases and J lost 6 bases. Per germline, CDR1 SQVTM and CDR2 ANQGSEA. The CDR3 spans 14 residues. CDR3 nucleotide sequence: TGCAGCGTTGCTTCGGGACAGGGTGTCAATGAGCAGTTCTTC. It specifies CSVASGQGVNEQFF.

The CDR3 region is CSAHGASGRDEQYF. CDR3 in DNA: TGCAGTGCTCATGGGGCTAGCGGGAGGGACGAGCAGTACTTC. The rearrangement joins TRBV20-1 to TRBJ2-7, with 12 bases identical to TRBD2. The CDR3 spans 14 residues. V lost 5 bases, J lost 5 bases, and 7 bases stayed unmatched. CDR1 is DFQATT and CDR2 is SNEGSKA in the germline V gene (reference sequence).

This chain links TRBV7-2 with TRBJ2-3, with D perhaps being TRBD1 or TRBD2 (5 bases each). The V gene's germline CDR1 is SGHTA and CDR2 FQGNSA. V lost 0 bases and J lost 0, with 10 bases in between. The CDR3 length is 16 residues. CDR3 sequence: CASSLARWGSTDTQYF. The DNA of the CDR3 is TGTGCCAGCAGCTTAGCGAGGTGGGGGAGCACAGATACGCAGTATTTT.